In this sample, the clone carrying this T cell receptor (beta chain) turned up many times. The data were obtained in a study of Graves' ophthalmopathy and Graves' hyperthyroidism. RNA transcripts were the template, and TCR beta CDR3 regions were amplified from them. HTBI-primed RT-PCR formed the first round, and a multiplex PCR formed the second. A single record per CDR3 protein comes from TCRdb applying MiXCR to the multiplex PCR reads. Of about 58,000 distinct CDR3 sequences in the sample, less than 65% were seen once. The sample comprised peripheral blood. This TCR came from an adult woman with Graves' ophthalmopathy.

This CDR3 is CASSHPDGYNEQFF. The CDR3 DNA is TGCGCCAGCAGCCATCCGGACGGCTACAATGAGCAGTTCTTC. The chain has TRBV4-3 and TRBJ2-1; D is ambiguous. V lost 3 bases to trimming and J lost 3 bases, with 9 bases between them. The CDR3 length is 14 residues. From germline, CDR1 is LGHNA and CDR2 YSLEER.